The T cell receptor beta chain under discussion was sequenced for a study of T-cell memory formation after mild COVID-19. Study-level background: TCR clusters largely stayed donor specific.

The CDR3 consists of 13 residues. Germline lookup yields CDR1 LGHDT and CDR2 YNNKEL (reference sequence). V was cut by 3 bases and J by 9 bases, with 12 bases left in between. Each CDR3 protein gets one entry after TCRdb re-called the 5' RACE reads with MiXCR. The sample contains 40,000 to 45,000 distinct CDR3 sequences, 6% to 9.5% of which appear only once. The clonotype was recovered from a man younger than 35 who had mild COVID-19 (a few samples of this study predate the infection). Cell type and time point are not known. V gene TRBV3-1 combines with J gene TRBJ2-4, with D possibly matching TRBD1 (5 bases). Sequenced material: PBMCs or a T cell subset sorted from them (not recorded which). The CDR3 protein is CASSQSRVGIQYF. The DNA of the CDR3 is TGTGCCAGCAGCCAGTCCAGGGTGGGCATTCAGTACTTC.